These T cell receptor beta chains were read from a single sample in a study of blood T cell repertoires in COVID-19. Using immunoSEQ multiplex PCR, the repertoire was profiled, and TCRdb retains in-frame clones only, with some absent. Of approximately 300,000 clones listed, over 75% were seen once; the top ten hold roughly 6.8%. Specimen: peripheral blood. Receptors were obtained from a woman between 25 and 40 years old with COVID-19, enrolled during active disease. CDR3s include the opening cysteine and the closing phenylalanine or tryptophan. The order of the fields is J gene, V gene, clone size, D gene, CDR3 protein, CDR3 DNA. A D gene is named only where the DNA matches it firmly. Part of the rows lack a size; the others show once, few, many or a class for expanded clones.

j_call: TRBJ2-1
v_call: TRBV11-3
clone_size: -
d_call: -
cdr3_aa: CASSLGRGDEQFF
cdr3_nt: TGTGCCAGCAGCTTAGGCAGGGGCGATGAGCAGTTCTTC

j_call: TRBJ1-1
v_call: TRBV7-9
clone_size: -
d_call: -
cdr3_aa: CASSFGWSGTEAFF
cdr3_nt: TGTGCCAGCAGCTTTGGATGGTCGGGCACTGAAGCTTTCTTT

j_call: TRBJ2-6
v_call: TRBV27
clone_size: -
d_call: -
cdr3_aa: CASSFAGRLGSSGANVLTF
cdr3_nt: TGTGCCAGCAGTTTCGCGGGGCGACTAGGGAGCTCTGGGGCCAACGTCCTGACTTTC

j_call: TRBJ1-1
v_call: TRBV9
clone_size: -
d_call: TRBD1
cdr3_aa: CASSVDPDRLNTEAFF
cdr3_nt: TGTGCCAGCAGCGTAGACCCGGACAGGCTGAACACTGAAGCTTTCTTT

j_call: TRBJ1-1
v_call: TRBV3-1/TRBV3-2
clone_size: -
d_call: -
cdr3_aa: CASMGRGVNTEAFF
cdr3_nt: TGTGCCAGCATGGGCCGCGGGGTGAACACTGAAGCTTTCTTT

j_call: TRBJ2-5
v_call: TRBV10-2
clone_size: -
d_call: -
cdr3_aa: CAGSPGAGQETQYF
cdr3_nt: TGCGCCGGATCCCCGGGAGCGGGTCAAGAGACCCAGTACTTC

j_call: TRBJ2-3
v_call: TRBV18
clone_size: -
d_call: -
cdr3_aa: CASSGRDGSDTQYF
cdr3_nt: TGTGCCAGCTCAGGGCGGGACGGCTCAGATACGCAGTATTTT

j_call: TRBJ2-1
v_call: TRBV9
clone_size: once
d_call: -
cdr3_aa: CASSVAPTGEQFF
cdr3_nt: TGTGCCAGCAGCGTAGCCCCGACAGGTGAGCAGTTCTTC

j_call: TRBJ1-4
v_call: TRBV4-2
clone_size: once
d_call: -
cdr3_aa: CASSRRTEKLFF
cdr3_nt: TGTGCCAGCAGCCGCAGGACAGAAAAACTGTTTTTT

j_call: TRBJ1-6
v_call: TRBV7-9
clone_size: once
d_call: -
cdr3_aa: CASSESSHRDSPLHF
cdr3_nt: TGTGCCAGCAGCGAATCATCTCACAGGGATTCACCCCTCCACTTT

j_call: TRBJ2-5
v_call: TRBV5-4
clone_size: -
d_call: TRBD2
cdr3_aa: CASSPGLAGGIKETQYF
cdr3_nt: TGTGCCAGCAGCCCGGGACTAGCGGGAGGGATAAAAGAGACCCAGTACTTC

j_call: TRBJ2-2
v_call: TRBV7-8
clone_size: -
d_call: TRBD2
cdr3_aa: CASSLVRLAGAANTGELFF
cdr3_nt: TGTGCCAGCAGCTTAGTACGGCTAGCGGGCGCCGCGAACACCGGGGAGCTGTTTTTT

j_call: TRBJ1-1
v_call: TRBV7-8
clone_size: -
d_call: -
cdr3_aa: CASSLGHANTEAFF
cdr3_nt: TGTGCCAGCAGCTTAGGACACGCGAACACTGAAGCTTTCTTT

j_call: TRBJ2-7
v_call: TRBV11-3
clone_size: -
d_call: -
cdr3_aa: CASSLEGHSYEQYF
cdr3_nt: TGTGCCAGCAGCCTAGAGGGCCACTCCTACGAGCAGTACTTC

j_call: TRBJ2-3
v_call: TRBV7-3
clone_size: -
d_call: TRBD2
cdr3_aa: CASSLTGGPTDTQYF
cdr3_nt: TGTGCCAGCAGCCTCACGGGGGGTCCCACAGATACGCAGTATTTT

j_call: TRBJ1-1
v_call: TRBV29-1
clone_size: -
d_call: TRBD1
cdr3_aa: CSVVGGHDTEAFF
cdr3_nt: TGCAGCGTTGTAGGGGGCCACGACACTGAAGCTTTCTTT

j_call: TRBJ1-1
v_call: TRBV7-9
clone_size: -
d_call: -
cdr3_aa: CASSLDPGNTEAFF
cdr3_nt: TGTGCCAGCAGCTTAGATCCGGGAAACACTGAAGCTTTCTTT

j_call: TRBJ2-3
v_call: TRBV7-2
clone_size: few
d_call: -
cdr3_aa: CASSFDSADTQYF
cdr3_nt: TGTGCCAGCAGCTTTGACTCTGCAGATACGCAGTATTTT

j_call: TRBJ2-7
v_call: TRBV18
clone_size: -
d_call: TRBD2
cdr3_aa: CASSPRSGNSYEQYF
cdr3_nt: TGTGCCAGCTCACCGCGTAGCGGGAATTCCTACGAGCAGTACTTC

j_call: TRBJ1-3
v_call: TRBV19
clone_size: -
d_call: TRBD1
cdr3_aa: CASSGWTGQPSLDSGNTIYF
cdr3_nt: TGTGCCAGTAGCGGCTGGACGGGACAGCCTTCCTTAGACTCTGGAAACACCATATATTTT

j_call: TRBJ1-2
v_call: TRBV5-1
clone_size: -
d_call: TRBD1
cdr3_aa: CASSLGRTGPHGYTF
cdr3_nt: TGCGCCAGCAGCTTGGGACGGACAGGCCCTCATGGCTACACCTTC

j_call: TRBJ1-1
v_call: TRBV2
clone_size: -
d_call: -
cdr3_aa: CASVAGRLTEAFF
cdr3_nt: TGTGCCAGTGTGGCAGGGCGCCTCACTGAAGCTTTCTTT

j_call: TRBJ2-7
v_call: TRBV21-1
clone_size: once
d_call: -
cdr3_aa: CASSPPGEQYF
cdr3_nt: TGTGCCAGCAGCCCCCCGGGCGAGCAGTACTTC

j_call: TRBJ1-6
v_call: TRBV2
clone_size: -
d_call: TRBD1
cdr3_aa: CATHPSGTGDSPLHF
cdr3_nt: TGTGCCACCCACCCCTCCGGGACAGGGGATTCACCCCTCCACTTT

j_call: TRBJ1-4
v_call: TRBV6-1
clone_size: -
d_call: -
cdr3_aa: CASSEGAGLNEKLFF
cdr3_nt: TGTGCCAGCAGTGAAGGGGCAGGGCTCAATGAAAAACTGTTTTTT

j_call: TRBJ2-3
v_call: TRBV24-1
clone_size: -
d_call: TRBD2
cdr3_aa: CATSDLFPLAGGTDTQYF
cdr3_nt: TGTGCCACCAGTGATTTGTTCCCTCTGGCGGGGGGCACAGATACGCAGTATTTT

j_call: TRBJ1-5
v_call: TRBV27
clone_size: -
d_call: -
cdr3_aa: CASSQGFSYPQHF
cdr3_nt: TGTGCCAGCAGCCAGGGCTTCTCGTATCCCCAGCATTTT

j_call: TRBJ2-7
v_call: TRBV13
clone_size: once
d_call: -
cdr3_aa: CASSLRQSYEQYF
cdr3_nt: TGTGCCAGCAGCTTGAGGCAGTCCTACGAGCAGTACTTC

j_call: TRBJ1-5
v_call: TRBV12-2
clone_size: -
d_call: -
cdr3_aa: CASRLAGQASPVVPQHF
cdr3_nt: TGTGCAAGTCGCTTAGCGGGACAGGCGTCCCCTGTTGTGCCCCAGCATTTT

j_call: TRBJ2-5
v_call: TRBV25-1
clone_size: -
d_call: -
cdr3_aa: CASSAGQQIGETQYF
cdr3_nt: TGTGCCAGCAGCGCAGGACAGCAGATTGGAGAGACCCAGTACTTC

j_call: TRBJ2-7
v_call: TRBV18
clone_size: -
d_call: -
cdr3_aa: CASSPGSPEYYEQYF
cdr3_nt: TGTGCCAGCTCACCAGGGAGTCCCGAATACTACGAGCAGTACTTC

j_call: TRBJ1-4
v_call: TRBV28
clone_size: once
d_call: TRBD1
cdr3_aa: CASSSKGLGQHNEKLFF
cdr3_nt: TGTGCCAGCAGCTCCAAAGGCTTGGGACAGCATAATGAAAAACTGTTTTTT

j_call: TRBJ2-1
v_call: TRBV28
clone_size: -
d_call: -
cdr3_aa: CASSSLPGNFSYNEQFF
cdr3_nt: TGTGCCAGCAGTTCCCTACCGGGAAACTTTTCCTACAATGAGCAGTTCTTC

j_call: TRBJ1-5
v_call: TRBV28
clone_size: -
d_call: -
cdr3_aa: CASSSLRGEGNQPQHF
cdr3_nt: TGTGCCAGCAGTTCTCTAAGAGGGGAGGGAAATCAGCCCCAGCATTTT

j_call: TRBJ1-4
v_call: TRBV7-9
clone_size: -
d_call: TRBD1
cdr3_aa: CASSLPTGEHEKLFF
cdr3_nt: TGTGCCAGCAGCTTGCCGACAGGGGAGCATGAAAAACTGTTTTTT

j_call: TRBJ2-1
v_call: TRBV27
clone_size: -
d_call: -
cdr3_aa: CATEGRLNEQFF
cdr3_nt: TGTGCCACTGAAGGGAGGCTGAATGAGCAGTTCTTC

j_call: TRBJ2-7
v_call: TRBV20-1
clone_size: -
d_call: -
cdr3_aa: CSASAGAKQYF
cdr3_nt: TGCAGTGCTAGTGCAGGGGCAAAGCAGTACTTC

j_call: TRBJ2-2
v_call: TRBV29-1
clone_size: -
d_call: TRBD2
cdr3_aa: CSVGLALTGELFF
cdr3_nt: TGCAGCGTTGGACTAGCTTTAACCGGGGAGCTGTTTTTT

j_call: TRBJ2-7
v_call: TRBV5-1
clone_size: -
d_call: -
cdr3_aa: CASSRGITYEQYF
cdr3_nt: TGCGCCAGCAGCAGGGGGATAACCTACGAGCAGTACTTC

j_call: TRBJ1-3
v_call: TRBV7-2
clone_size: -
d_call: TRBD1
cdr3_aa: CASSLTGQGSGNTIYF
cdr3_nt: TGTGCCAGCAGCTTAACGGGACAGGGATCTGGAAACACCATATATTTT

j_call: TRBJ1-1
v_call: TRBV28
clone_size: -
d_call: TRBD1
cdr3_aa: CASSFDVTGGNTEAFF
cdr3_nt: TGTGCCAGCAGTTTTGACGTGACAGGGGGAAACACTGAAGCTTTCTTT

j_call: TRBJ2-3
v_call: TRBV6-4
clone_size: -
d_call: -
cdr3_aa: CASSDSFGSTGDTQYF
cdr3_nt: TGTGCCAGCAGTGACTCATTTGGTTCCACAGGGGATACGCAGTATTTT